Here is one T cell receptor beta chain with its context. The data belong to a study of blood T cell repertoires in COVID-19. Across the study: Sites across the United States, Italy and Spain contributed samples from acute and convalescent COVID-19. Sources were T cells, B-cell-depleted T cells, or PBMCs; the material itself was cDNA or gDNA.

Per the original methods: Estimated nucleated cell counts came from reference gene primer amplification. Assay: immunoSEQ multiplex PCR; the TCRdb copy retains only in-frame clones and omits some. V, J and clone size are taken as reported in that table, and D and trimming were inferred from the DNA itself. The sample records some 75,000 clones, 70% to 90% being singletons. The TCR was taken from a man at least 80 years old with COVID-19, enrolled during active disease. The specimen was peripheral blood.

Written as DNA, the CDR3 is TGTGCCAGCGGGCTCGACAGGGGTAATGAAAAACTGTTTTTT. Its translation is CASGLDRGNEKLFF. The chain links TRBV2 to TRBJ1-4; 8 nucleotides agree with TRBD1. This CDR3 has 14 amino acids. In germline, CDR1 is SNHLY, CDR2 FYNNEI. Germline trimming cut 8 bases from V and 4 bases from J; bases unmatched to any gene: 6.